This paragraph reports one T cell receptor beta chain. Its antigen is unknown. The germline V and J ends were trimmed by 6 bases and 7 bases, with 6 bases remaining between them. The CDR3 sequence is 10 residues long. Germline V gene data show CDR1 as MDHEN and CDR2 as SYDVKM. The sample is drawn from a study of cytomegalovirus exposure and HLA in healthy donors. Study findings and constraints: Common viral pathogens (according to a later analysis) appeared linked to several of the most significant clusters.

It was with 60 Vbeta and 13 Jbeta primers that the PCR ran. Profiled with immunoSEQ multiplex PCR; TCRdb holds only in-frame clones, not every one. This repertoire shows 150,000 or so clones, around 80% found once; its top ten account for over 0.95%. This TCR derives from a middle-aged woman in good health and CMV-seronegative. This chain joins TRBV28 and TRBJ1-2; D not certain. The source material was PBMCs. CDR3 sequence reads: CASSHTGYTF. DNA of the CDR3: TGTGCCAGCAGCCACACTGGCTACACCTTC.